This is a list of T cell receptor beta chains from one sample in a study of cytomegalovirus exposure and HLA in healthy donors. This table comes from immunoSEQ multiplex PCR, and its TCRdb copy is limited to in-frame clones, with some not included. This table holds around 70,000 clones, around 76% found once. What was sequenced was PBMCs. These receptors were taken from a male donor in good health and CMV-seropositive. Both conserved end residues are part of each CDR3. A D gene is named only where the DNA matches it firmly. Clone size appears in some rows only: once, few, many, or a class for an expanded clone.

v_call: TRBV7-2
d_call: TRBD1
clone_size: few
j_call: TRBJ2-2
cdr3_aa: CASRPGTGRTGELFF
cdr3_nt: TGTGCCAGCAGGCCCGGGACAGGGAGAACCGGGGAGCTGTTTTTT

v_call: TRBV7-2
d_call: TRBD2
clone_size: NA
j_call: TRBJ2-3
cdr3_aa: CASSPGGLAGSSTDTQYF
cdr3_nt: TGTGCCAGCAGCCCCGGTGGACTAGCGGGCAGTAGCACAGATACGCAGTATTTT

v_call: TRBV7-2
d_call: TRBD2
clone_size: few
j_call: TRBJ2-1
cdr3_aa: CASSLGPGGQRNEQFF
cdr3_nt: TGTGCCAGCAGCTTAGGGCCGGGGGGGCAAAGGAATGAGCAGTTCTTC

v_call: TRBV5-1
d_call: NA
clone_size: NA
j_call: TRBJ2-7
cdr3_aa: CASSFTGVSGYEQYF
cdr3_nt: TGCGCCAGCAGCTTTACGGGAGTCTCGGGCTACGAGCAGTACTTC

v_call: TRBV5-1
d_call: TRBD1
clone_size: NA
j_call: TRBJ1-2
cdr3_aa: CASSLEQGAQNYGYTF
cdr3_nt: TGCGCCAGCAGCTTGGAACAGGGGGCGCAGAACTATGGCTACACCTTC

v_call: TRBV30
d_call: NA
clone_size: NA
j_call: TRBJ2-3
cdr3_aa: CAWSVGSTDTQYF
cdr3_nt: TGTGCCTGGAGCGTCGGGAGCACAGATACGCAGTATTTT

v_call: TRBV19
d_call: NA
clone_size: NA
j_call: TRBJ2-5
cdr3_aa: CASSLPPGETQYF
cdr3_nt: TGTGCCAGTAGTCTGCCCCCAGGGGAGACCCAGTACTTC

v_call: TRBV10-1
d_call: TRBD2
clone_size: NA
j_call: TRBJ2-7
cdr3_aa: CASSESSSGSYEQYF
cdr3_nt: TGCGCCAGCAGTGAGTCGAGTAGCGGGAGCTACGAGCAGTACTTC

v_call: TRBV7-2
d_call: TRBD1
clone_size: NA
j_call: TRBJ2-1
cdr3_aa: CASSPGQGNNEQFF
cdr3_nt: TGTGCCAGCAGCCCGGGACAGGGAAACAATGAGCAGTTCTTC

v_call: TRBV5-4
d_call: TRBD1
clone_size: NA
j_call: TRBJ1-2
cdr3_aa: CASSPLPTGKKNGYTF
cdr3_nt: TGTGCCAGCAGCCCGTTACCGACAGGGAAGAAGAATGGCTACACCTTC

v_call: TRBV6-5
d_call: NA
clone_size: NA
j_call: TRBJ1-2
cdr3_aa: CASSLRQAAGYTF
cdr3_nt: TGTGCCAGCAGTCTCCGACAGGCCGCAGGCTACACCTTC

v_call: TRBV2
d_call: NA
clone_size: NA
j_call: TRBJ2-3
cdr3_aa: CASSEGLSTDTQYF
cdr3_nt: TGTGCCAGCAGTGAGGGACTGAGCACAGATACGCAGTATTTT

v_call: TRBV18
d_call: NA
clone_size: NA
j_call: TRBJ1-1
cdr3_aa: CASSPFEVQGNTEAFF
cdr3_nt: TGTGCCAGCTCACCTTTTGAAGTGCAGGGAAACACTGAAGCTTTCTTT

v_call: TRBV5-5
d_call: TRBD1
clone_size: NA
j_call: TRBJ1-5
cdr3_aa: CASSLGPTGAIQPQHF
cdr3_nt: TGTGCCAGCAGCTTGGGTCCGACAGGGGCGATTCAGCCCCAGCATTTT

v_call: TRBV30
d_call: TRBD2
clone_size: NA
j_call: TRBJ2-1
cdr3_aa: CAWSFLAGGEQFF
cdr3_nt: TGTGCCTGGAGTTTTCTAGCGGGAGGTGAGCAGTTCTTC

v_call: TRBV19
d_call: TRBD1
clone_size: NA
j_call: TRBJ1-6
cdr3_aa: CASTPTDRGRSPLHF
cdr3_nt: TGTGCCAGTACCCCCACCGACAGGGGACGCTCACCCCTCCACTTT

v_call: TRBV7-9
d_call: NA
clone_size: few
j_call: TRBJ1-1
cdr3_aa: CASSPPLAGEIHTEAFF
cdr3_nt: TGTGCCAGCAGCCCCCCTCTGGCAGGGGAAATTCACACTGAAGCTTTCTTT

v_call: TRBV7-6
d_call: NA
clone_size: few
j_call: TRBJ1-2
cdr3_aa: CASSLVTSGQGGGYTF
cdr3_nt: TGTGCCAGCAGCTTAGTAACCAGTGGGCAGGGAGGGGGCTACACCTTC

v_call: TRBV6-1
d_call: TRBD1
clone_size: NA
j_call: TRBJ2-7
cdr3_aa: CASEGAETYEQYF
cdr3_nt: TGTGCCAGCGAGGGGGCGGAAACTTACGAGCAGTACTTC

v_call: TRBV6-6
d_call: NA
clone_size: NA
j_call: TRBJ1-3
cdr3_aa: CASSYGGGSGNTIYF
cdr3_nt: TGTGCCAGCAGTTACGGGGGGGGCTCTGGAAACACCATATATTTT

v_call: TRBV7-6
d_call: NA
clone_size: NA
j_call: TRBJ2-7
cdr3_aa: CASSRLSVLNEQYF
cdr3_nt: TGTGCCAGCAGCCGTCTTAGCGTTCTGAACGAGCAGTACTTC

v_call: TRBV4-1
d_call: NA
clone_size: NA
j_call: TRBJ2-7
cdr3_aa: CASSHQRGEQYF
cdr3_nt: TGCGCCAGCAGCCATCAAAGGGGCGAGCAGTACTTC

v_call: TRBV18
d_call: NA
clone_size: NA
j_call: TRBJ1-2
cdr3_aa: CASSQREGQGGYTF
cdr3_nt: TGTGCCAGCTCCCAAAGGGAGGGGCAGGGTGGCTACACCTTC

v_call: TRBV7-9
d_call: NA
clone_size: NA
j_call: TRBJ2-3
cdr3_aa: CASSSPVSDTQYF
cdr3_nt: TGTGCCAGCAGCTCACCAGTGTCAGATACGCAGTATTTT

v_call: TRBV19
d_call: NA
clone_size: NA
j_call: TRBJ2-7
cdr3_aa: CASSIERRYEQYF
cdr3_nt: TGTGCCAGTAGTATTGAGCGTCGCTACGAGCAGTACTTC

v_call: TRBV9
d_call: TRBD2
clone_size: NA
j_call: TRBJ2-5
cdr3_aa: CASSPSPVQVAGFQETQYF
cdr3_nt: TGTGCCAGCAGCCCCAGTCCGGTTCAAGTAGCGGGATTCCAAGAGACCCAGTACTTC

v_call: TRBV5-1
d_call: NA
clone_size: few
j_call: TRBJ1-6
cdr3_aa: CASSLGQGTSPLHF
cdr3_nt: TGCGCCAGCAGCTTGGGGCAGGGTACTTCACCCCTCCACTTT

v_call: TRBV9
d_call: TRBD1
clone_size: NA
j_call: TRBJ2-3
cdr3_aa: CASSDRDRVPDTQYF
cdr3_nt: TGTGCCAGCAGCGACCGGGACAGAGTTCCAGATACGCAGTATTTT

v_call: TRBV21-1
d_call: NA
clone_size: once
j_call: TRBJ2-1
cdr3_aa: CASIATRAPTENEQFF
cdr3_nt: TGTGCCAGCATCGCCACGAGGGCCCCCACCGAGAATGAGCAGTTCTTC

v_call: TRBV6-5
d_call: TRBD2
clone_size: once
j_call: TRBJ2-7
cdr3_aa: CASSYSPGGYEQYF
cdr3_nt: TGTGCCAGCAGTTACTCGCCGGGAGGCTACGAGCAGTACTTC

v_call: TRBV7-9
d_call: TRBD1
clone_size: NA
j_call: TRBJ2-2
cdr3_aa: CARGQKSNTGELFF
cdr3_nt: TGTGCCAGGGGACAGAAATCGAACACCGGGGAGCTGTTTTTT

v_call: TRBV6-6
d_call: NA
clone_size: NA
j_call: TRBJ2-7
cdr3_aa: CASSRGTSYEQYF
cdr3_nt: TGTGCCAGCAGTCGCGGGACTTCCTACGAGCAGTACTTC

v_call: TRBV4-3
d_call: TRBD1
clone_size: medium-sized
j_call: TRBJ2-1
cdr3_aa: CASSQGLGQRRFNEQFF
cdr3_nt: TGCGCCAGCAGCCAGGGATTGGGACAGCGAAGGTTCAATGAGCAGTTCTTC

v_call: TRBV6-1
d_call: NA
clone_size: NA
j_call: TRBJ1-2
cdr3_aa: CASRTTMGPRDGYTF
cdr3_nt: TGTGCCAGCAGAACGACCATGGGGCCCCGTGACGGCTACACCTTC

v_call: TRBV7-2
d_call: TRBD2
clone_size: NA
j_call: TRBJ2-7
cdr3_aa: CASSLQSGGASYEQYF
cdr3_nt: TGTGCCAGCAGCTTACAGAGCGGGGGGGCCTCCTACGAGCAGTACTTC

v_call: TRBV7-9
d_call: TRBD1
clone_size: once
j_call: TRBJ1-2
cdr3_aa: CASSQTGGNYGYTF
cdr3_nt: TGTGCCAGCAGCCAGACAGGGGGGAACTATGGCTACACCTTC

v_call: TRBV27
d_call: NA
clone_size: NA
j_call: TRBJ2-2
cdr3_aa: CASTFGTRTGELFF
cdr3_nt: TGTGCCAGCACATTCGGGACACGTACCGGGGAGCTGTTTTTT

v_call: TRBV18
d_call: NA
clone_size: NA
j_call: TRBJ2-2
cdr3_aa: CASSQNTNTGELFF
cdr3_nt: TGTGCCAGCTCACAGAACACGAACACCGGGGAGCTGTTTTTT

v_call: TRBV5-6
d_call: TRBD1
clone_size: NA
j_call: TRBJ1-5
cdr3_aa: CASSQGQAQAQHF
cdr3_nt: TGTGCCAGCAGCCAGGGACAGGCCCAAGCCCAGCATTTT

v_call: TRBV27
d_call: NA
clone_size: NA
j_call: TRBJ1-5
cdr3_aa: CASSLLEMSHQPQHF
cdr3_nt: TGTGCCAGCAGTTTATTAGAGATGTCCCATCAGCCCCAGCATTTT

v_call: TRBV7-6
d_call: NA
clone_size: NA
j_call: TRBJ2-3
cdr3_aa: CASSPGDSWTDTQYF
cdr3_nt: TGTGCCAGCAGCCCGGGGGACTCGTGGACAGATACGCAGTATTTT

v_call: TRBV6-1
d_call: NA
clone_size: NA
j_call: TRBJ2-6
cdr3_aa: CASSEARGLPTLSGANVLTF
cdr3_nt: TGTGCCAGCAGTGAAGCGCGGGGATTGCCAACTCTCTCTGGGGCCAACGTCCTGACTTTC

v_call: TRBV5-1
d_call: TRBD1
clone_size: once
j_call: TRBJ2-5
cdr3_aa: CASSSGQGQETQYF
cdr3_nt: TGCGCCAGCAGCTCGGGACAGGGCCAAGAGACCCAGTACTTC

v_call: TRBV18
d_call: NA
clone_size: few
j_call: TRBJ2-7
cdr3_aa: CASSLGMGGTEQYF
cdr3_nt: TGTGCCAGCTCACTGGGGATGGGGGGAACCGAGCAGTACTTC

v_call: TRBV5-5
d_call: TRBD2
clone_size: NA
j_call: TRBJ2-7
cdr3_aa: CASSPLLAGGYEQYF
cdr3_nt: TGTGCCAGCAGCCCTCTGCTAGCGGGGGGATACGAGCAGTACTTC

v_call: TRBV6-5
d_call: TRBD1
clone_size: NA
j_call: TRBJ2-5
cdr3_aa: CASSNQQGAQYF
cdr3_nt: TGTGCCAGCAGCAATCAACAGGGGGCCCAGTACTTC

v_call: TRBV4-1
d_call: TRBD2
clone_size: NA
j_call: TRBJ2-1
cdr3_aa: CASSSGTSGFYEQFF
cdr3_nt: TGCGCCAGCAGCTCCGGAACTAGCGGGTTCTATGAGCAGTTCTTC

v_call: TRBV4-1
d_call: NA
clone_size: NA
j_call: TRBJ2-3
cdr3_aa: CASSQDPQSTDTQYF
cdr3_nt: TGCGCCAGCAGCCAAGATCCCCAAAGCACAGATACGCAGTATTTT

v_call: TRBV9
d_call: TRBD1
clone_size: NA
j_call: TRBJ2-2
cdr3_aa: CASSAGTENTGELFF
cdr3_nt: TGTGCCAGCAGCGCCGGGACAGAGAACACCGGGGAGCTGTTTTTT

v_call: TRBV6-6
d_call: NA
clone_size: NA
j_call: TRBJ1-2
cdr3_aa: CASTQGGDGYTF
cdr3_nt: TGTGCCAGCACCCAAGGAGGAGATGGCTACACCTTC

v_call: TRBV10-3
d_call: TRBD1
clone_size: NA
j_call: TRBJ2-7
cdr3_aa: CAISRTPGQGAIYEQYF
cdr3_nt: TGTGCCATCAGCCGAACGCCGGGACAGGGGGCGATCTACGAGCAGTACTTC

v_call: TRBV7-9
d_call: NA
clone_size: NA
j_call: TRBJ2-7
cdr3_aa: CSSSLARGTSYEQYF
cdr3_nt: TGTTCCAGCAGCTTAGCGCGGGGCACGTCCTACGAGCAGTACTTC

v_call: TRBV4-2
d_call: NA
clone_size: NA
j_call: TRBJ2-2
cdr3_aa: CASSQEHTGSSAGELFF
cdr3_nt: TGTGCCAGCAGCCAAGAACATACAGGGAGTAGTGCCGGGGAGCTGTTTTTT

v_call: TRBV5-1
d_call: NA
clone_size: NA
j_call: TRBJ2-2
cdr3_aa: CASSLVGSGELFF
cdr3_nt: TGCGCCAGCAGCTTGGTGGGGAGCGGGGAGCTGTTTTTT

v_call: TRBV27
d_call: NA
clone_size: NA
j_call: TRBJ1-2
cdr3_aa: CASSQIKTGGYTF
cdr3_nt: TGTGCCAGCAGTCAAATCAAGACGGGTGGCTACACCTTC

v_call: TRBV11-2
d_call: NA
clone_size: few
j_call: TRBJ2-7
cdr3_aa: CASSLTQGSYEQYF
cdr3_nt: TGTGCCAGCAGCTTAACGCAGGGATCCTACGAGCAGTACTTC

v_call: TRBV5-4
d_call: TRBD2
clone_size: NA
j_call: TRBJ2-1
cdr3_aa: CASNPLGGTRNSEQFF
cdr3_nt: TGTGCCAGCAACCCATTGGGCGGGACTAGGAATAGTGAGCAGTTCTTC

v_call: TRBV6-1
d_call: TRBD2
clone_size: few
j_call: TRBJ2-1
cdr3_aa: CASSDPGLVPNEQFF
cdr3_nt: TGTGCCAGCAGTGACCCGGGACTAGTCCCCAATGAGCAGTTCTTC

v_call: TRBV5-1
d_call: NA
clone_size: NA
j_call: TRBJ1-5
cdr3_aa: CASSLSGDQPQHF
cdr3_nt: TGCGCCAGCAGCTTATCAGGGGATCAGCCCCAGCATTTT